The 12 T cell receptor beta chains reported below all come from one sample, sequenced in a study of T cells in Graves' hyperthyroidism and ophthalmopathy. The source material, RNA transcripts, was used to amplify TCR beta CDR3 regions. Initially, a first-round RT-PCR of the TCR CDR3 employed the HTBI primer set. MiXCR, applied by TCRdb to the multiplex PCR reads, yields one record per CDR3 protein. The profile shows roughly 500,000 distinct CDR3 sequences, 46% of them singletons. The sequencing sample was made of peripheral blood or thyroid tissue (not recorded which). The source of these receptors is an adult woman with Graves' disease, either hyperthyroidism or ophthalmopathy (not recorded which).

This chain's CDR3 is CASSAYPTGTGTEAFF. The CDR3 nucleotides are TGTGCCAGCAGCGCGTACCCTACAGGGACGGGCACTGAAGCTTTCTTT. The V gene is TRBV9, the J gene TRBJ1-1; tentatively, D is TRBD1 (6 bases). Germline CDR1 reads SGDLS; CDR2 reads YYNGEE. V was pared by 3 bases and J by 4 bases, with 19 bases between. There are 16 residues in the CDR3.

This clonotype was recorded at least ten times. The chain couples TRBV2 to TRBJ2-5; D unclear. Germline V lookup: CDR1 SNHLY, CDR2 FYNNEI. Trimming took off 5 bases at V and 3 bases at J, with 10 bases between the two ends. CDR3 length equals 13 residues. The CDR3 DNA is TGTGCCAGCAGTATGGGCGCCGAAGAGACCCAGTACTTC. Residues: CASSMGAEETQYF.

Points on this clonotype: One end of the junction fails to match germline, which may point to a read error. The chain joins TRBV7-9 to TRBJ1-2; possibly TRBD1 for D (6 bases). The CDR3 has 14 amino acids. Germline CDR1 reads SEHNR; CDR2 reads FQNEAQ (reference sequence). This chain's CDR3 is CASGPDRRFLGHAF. In nucleotides, the CDR3 is TGTGCCAGCGGACCCGACAGGAGATTCCTTGGCCACGCCTTC.

This clonotype was detected only a few times. The chain carries TRBV10-3 and TRBJ2-5, with D perhaps matching TRBD1 or TRBD2 (5 bases each). This CDR3 contains 11 residues. Trimming pared 3 bases from V and 9 bases from J, leaving 8 bases between. Germline V gene data show CDR1 as ENHRY and CDR2 as SYGVKD. The CDR3, as DNA: TGTGCCATCAGTGATAGGGGAGCCCAGTACTTC. It specifies CAISDRGAQYF.

The chain has TRBV24-1 and TRBJ2-3; no definite D call. Trimming removed 3 bases from V and 2 bases from J, with 14 bases in between. CDR1 and CDR2 from the germline V gene are KGHDR and SFDVKD. The CDR3 length is 16 residues. The CDR3 nucleotides read TGTGCCACCAGTGATGGAAGAGCCGGCCTCACAGATACGCAGTATTTT. This gives the protein CATSDGRAGLTDTQYF.

V is TRBV7-2 and J is TRBJ1-1; D is perhaps TRBD1 (6 bases). Germline V gene lookup returns CDR1 SGHTA and CDR2 FQGNSA. CDR3 length: 10 residues. V gave up 10 bases and J gave up 11 bases, with 14 bases separating them. This CDR3 is CATVQGTAFF. DNA of the CDR3: TGTGCCACCGTACAGGGCACTGCTTTCTTT. Supplemented by reference TRBV7-2 and TRBJ1-1, the full variable domain reads GAGVSQSPSNKVTEKGKDVELRCDPISGHTALYWYRQSLGQGLEFLIYFQGNSAPDKSGLPSDRFSAERTGGSVSTLTIQRTQQEDSAVYLCATVQGTAFFGQGTRLTVV.

The chain's CDR3 is CASSQDPAGASEAFF. CDR3 nucleotides: TGTGCCAGCAGCCAAGACCCGGCGGGGGCGTCTGAAGCTTTCTTT. The chain carries TRBV7-2 and TRBJ1-1; the D gene is possibly TRBD1 (6 bases). Trimming cost V 5 bases and J 6 bases, with 19 bases left between them. Germline lookup yields CDR1 SGHTA and CDR2 FQGNSA. The CDR3 covers 15 residues.

This clonotype showed up just a few times. V and J are TRBV7-2 and TRBJ2-5, with 10 bases matching TRBD2. CDR3 length equals 14 residues. Trimming took 6 bases from V and 1 from J; bases not matched to a gene: 2. Germline lookup yields CDR1 SGHTA and CDR2 FQGNSA. The CDR3 coding sequence is TGTGCCAGCAGACGGACTAGCGGCCAAGAGACCCAGTACTTC. Its protein is CASRRTSGQETQYF.

In this sample, this clonotype turned up a few times. The rearrangement uses TRBV6-1 and TRBJ1-1; D remains unclear. V dropped 4 bases and J dropped 5 bases, with 8 bases sitting between them. Looked up from germline, CDR1 is MNHNS and CDR2 is SASEGT. The CDR3 runs to 12 residues. The CDR3 loop is CASSVAGTEAFF. The CDR3 coding sequence is TGTGCCAGCAGTGTAGCCGGGACTGAAGCTTTCTTT.

This clonotype came up once. This chain joins TRBV20-1 and TRBJ2-5, with D tentatively TRBD2 (6 bases). Trimming took off 8 bases at V and 5 bases at J, with 15 bases between the two ends. Germline-derived CDR1 and CDR2 are DFQATT and SNEGSKA (reference sequence). The CDR3 is 12 amino acids. This chain's CDR3 is CSSAGRYETQYF. The CDR3 nucleotides read TGCAGTTCGGCCGGGAGATATGAGACCCAGTACTTC.

This clonotype was detected ten times or more. The chain carries TRBV11-1 and TRBJ1-6; D is possibly TRBD1 (5 bases). CDR3 length: 15 residues. V was shortened by 4 bases and J by 2 bases, with 9 bases between the two germline ends. CDR1 SGHAT and CDR2 FQDESV come from the germline V gene (reference sequence). This chain's CDR3 is CASSSGTAYNSPLHF. CDR3 bases: TGTGCCAGCAGCTCCGGGACGGCCTATAATTCACCCCTCCACTTT. The variable domain in full, with the rest retrieved from reference TRBV11-1 and TRBJ1-6, is EAEVAQSPRYKITEKSQAVAFWCDPISGHATLYWYRQILGQGPELLVQFQDESVVDDSQLPKDRFSAERLKGVDSTLKIQPAELGDSAMYLCASSSGTAYNSPLHFGNGTRLTVT.

This clonotype was observed many times. The rearrangement uses TRBV3-1 and TRBJ1-6, with D uncertain. The CDR3 covers 12 residues. Germline assignment: CDR1 LGHDT and CDR2 YNNKEL (reference sequence). The germline V and J ends were trimmed by 0 bases and 11 bases, with 5 bases remaining between them. CDR3 region: CASSQEWTPLHF. The CDR3 DNA reads as TGTGCCAGCAGCCAAGAATGGACACCCCTCCACTTT.